These T cell receptor beta chains were read from a single sample in a study of blood T cell repertoires in COVID-19. Only in-frame clones appear in the TCRdb table, and some are missing; sequencing was by immunoSEQ multiplex PCR. The top ten hold under 9.5% of the sample, which has some 42,000 clones, roughly nine tenths seen once. Sequencing was carried out using peripheral blood. The receptors shown here come from a man aged 25-45 years with active or convalescent COVID-19. The CDR3 runs from the conserved cysteine through the conserved F or W. D genes are given only for firm matches. Only some rows state a clone size, as once, few, many or a class for expanded clones.

V gene: TRBV7-9
clone size: .
D gene: .
J gene: TRBJ1-1
CDR3 protein: CASRAAYQGMNTEAFF
CDR3 DNA: TGTGCCAGCAGGGCGGCTTATCAGGGGATGAACACTGAAGCTTTCTTT

V gene: TRBV7-3
clone size: few
D gene: .
J gene: TRBJ1-6
CDR3 protein: CASSLFGSNSPLHF
CDR3 DNA: TGTGCCAGCAGCTTATTCGGGAGTAATTCACCCCTCCACTTT

V gene: TRBV19
clone size: .
D gene: TRBD2
J gene: TRBJ2-7
CDR3 protein: CASSMLAGPSYEQYF
CDR3 DNA: TGTGCCAGTAGTATGTTAGCGGGTCCCTCCTACGAGCAGTACTTC

V gene: TRBV19
clone size: .
D gene: TRBD1
J gene: TRBJ1-4
CDR3 protein: CASSRGDRLNEKLFF
CDR3 DNA: TGTGCCAGTAGTAGGGGGGACAGACTTAATGAAAAACTGTTTTTT

V gene: TRBV6-5
clone size: .
D gene: TRBD1
J gene: TRBJ2-7
CDR3 protein: CASRKSQGEVYEQYF
CDR3 DNA: TGTGCCAGCAGAAAATCACAGGGGGAGGTCTACGAGCAGTACTTC

V gene: TRBV12-3/TRBV12-4
clone size: .
D gene: .
J gene: TRBJ1-2
CDR3 protein: CASKGGGADYTF
CDR3 DNA: TGTGCCAGTAAGGGGGGGGGTGCGGACTACACCTTC

V gene: TRBV3-1/TRBV3-2
clone size: .
D gene: .
J gene: TRBJ1-1
CDR3 protein: CASRGGTEAFF
CDR3 DNA: TGTGCCAGCAGGGGAGGCACTGAAGCTTTCTTT

V gene: TRBV3-1/TRBV3-2
clone size: .
D gene: TRBD1
J gene: TRBJ1-2
CDR3 protein: CASSQVWDRGIYGYTF
CDR3 DNA: TGTGCCAGCAGCCAAGTCTGGGACAGGGGCATCTATGGCTACACCTTC

V gene: TRBV11-2
clone size: .
D gene: .
J gene: TRBJ2-5
CDR3 protein: CASSPIRGSWTQYF
CDR3 DNA: TGTGCCAGCAGCCCAATTCGGGGATCATGGACCCAGTACTTC

V gene: TRBV12-5
clone size: .
D gene: TRBD2
J gene: TRBJ2-5
CDR3 protein: CASGLVLAGEETQYF
CDR3 DNA: TGTGCTAGTGGTTTGGTACTAGCGGGGGAAGAGACCCAGTACTTC

V gene: TRBV11-2
clone size: .
D gene: TRBD2
J gene: TRBJ2-3
CDR3 protein: CASSSYRLAGGDTQYF
CDR3 DNA: TGTGCCAGCAGCTCTTACCGACTAGCGGGAGGAGATACGCAGTATTTT

V gene: TRBV15
clone size: .
D gene: .
J gene: TRBJ1-1
CDR3 protein: CATSRDPPTGLNTEAFF
CDR3 DNA: TGTGCCACCAGCAGAGATCCTCCAACAGGGCTGAACACTGAAGCTTTCTTT

V gene: TRBV2
clone size: .
D gene: TRBD1
J gene: TRBJ2-3
CDR3 protein: CASSLGQGADTQYF
CDR3 DNA: TGTGCCAGCAGTCTTGGACAGGGGGCAGATACGCAGTATTTT

V gene: TRBV11-2
clone size: .
D gene: .
J gene: TRBJ2-6
CDR3 protein: CASSPRTGANVLTF
CDR3 DNA: TGTGCCAGCAGCCCTAGAACTGGGGCCAACGTCCTGACTTTC

V gene: TRBV7-9
clone size: .
D gene: .
J gene: TRBJ2-3
CDR3 protein: CASSPPLVEITDTQYF
CDR3 DNA: TGTGCCAGCAGCCCCCCTCTAGTGGAAATCACAGATACGCAGTATTTT

V gene: TRBV15
clone size: .
D gene: TRBD1
J gene: TRBJ2-1
CDR3 protein: CATSRPKTGGFEQFF
CDR3 DNA: TGTGCCACCAGCAGGCCGAAGACAGGGGGCTTTGAGCAGTTCTTC

V gene: TRBV5-1
clone size: .
D gene: .
J gene: TRBJ1-5
CDR3 protein: CASSLEGRGNQPQHF
CDR3 DNA: TGCGCCAGCAGCCTGGAGGGGCGCGGCAATCAGCCCCAGCATTTT

V gene: TRBV16
clone size: once
D gene: .
J gene: TRBJ1-2
CDR3 protein: CASSQSLNRDGYGYTF
CDR3 DNA: TGTGCCAGCAGCCAATCCCTGAACAGGGACGGCTATGGCTACACCTTC

V gene: TRBV19
clone size: .
D gene: .
J gene: TRBJ1-3
CDR3 protein: CASSTTRAKTSGNTIYF
CDR3 DNA: TGTGCCAGTAGTACCACTCGAGCCAAAACCTCTGGAAACACCATATATTTT

V gene: TRBV18
clone size: .
D gene: TRBD2
J gene: TRBJ2-5
CDR3 protein: CASSPLREIETQYF
CDR3 DNA: TGTGCCAGCTCACCACTGCGGGAGATAGAGACCCAGTACTTC

V gene: TRBV27
clone size: .
D gene: TRBD1
J gene: TRBJ1-5
CDR3 protein: CASSLEGAGQPQHF
CDR3 DNA: TGTGCCAGCAGTTTAGAGGGGGCAGGGCAGCCCCAGCATTTT

V gene: TRBV5-1
clone size: .
D gene: TRBD1
J gene: TRBJ1-2
CDR3 protein: CASSPIDRDRGGYTF
CDR3 DNA: TGCGCCAGCAGCCCTATCGACAGGGATCGAGGGGGCTACACCTTC

V gene: TRBV21-1
clone size: .
D gene: .
J gene: TRBJ1-5
CDR3 protein: CASSPRDTSNQPQHF
CDR3 DNA: TGTGCCAGCAGCCCCCGGGACACAAGCAATCAGCCCCAGCATTTT

V gene: TRBV19
clone size: .
D gene: .
J gene: TRBJ1-5
CDR3 protein: CASSILDRTNQPQHF
CDR3 DNA: TGTGCCAGTAGTATACTCGACAGAACCAATCAGCCCCAGCATTTT

V gene: TRBV3-1/TRBV3-2
clone size: .
D gene: .
J gene: TRBJ2-6
CDR3 protein: CASSQRTGSGANVLTF
CDR3 DNA: TGTGCCAGCAGCCAAAGAACAGGGTCTGGGGCCAACGTCCTGACTTTC